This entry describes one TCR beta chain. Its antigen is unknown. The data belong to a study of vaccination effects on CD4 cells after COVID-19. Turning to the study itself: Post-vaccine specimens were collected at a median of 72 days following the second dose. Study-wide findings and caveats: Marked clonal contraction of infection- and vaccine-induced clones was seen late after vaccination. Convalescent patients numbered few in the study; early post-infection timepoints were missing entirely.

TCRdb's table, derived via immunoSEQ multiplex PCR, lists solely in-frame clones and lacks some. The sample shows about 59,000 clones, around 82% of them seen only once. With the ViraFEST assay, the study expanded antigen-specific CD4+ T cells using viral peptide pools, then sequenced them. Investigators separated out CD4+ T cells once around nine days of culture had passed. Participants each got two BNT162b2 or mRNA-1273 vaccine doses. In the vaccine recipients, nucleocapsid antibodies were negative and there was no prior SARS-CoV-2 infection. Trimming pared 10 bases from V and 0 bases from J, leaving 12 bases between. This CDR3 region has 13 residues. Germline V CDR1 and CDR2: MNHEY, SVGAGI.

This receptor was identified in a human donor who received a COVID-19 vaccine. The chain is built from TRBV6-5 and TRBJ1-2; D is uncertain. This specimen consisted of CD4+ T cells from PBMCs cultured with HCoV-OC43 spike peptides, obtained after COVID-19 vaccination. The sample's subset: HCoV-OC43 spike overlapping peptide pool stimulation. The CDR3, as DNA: TGTGCCACCACGCGGACGGCTAACTATGGCTACACCTTC. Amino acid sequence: CATTRTANYGYTF.